The 20 T cell receptor beta chains below were found in one sample sequenced in a study of blood T cell repertoires in COVID-19. Clones were sequenced by immunoSEQ multiplex PCR, and TCRdb holds only the in-frame ones, with some missing. The sample consists of roughly 120,000 clones, 86% of them appearing once. Sequenced: peripheral blood. Receptor source: a human donor in a cohort sampled during active COVID-19.

This rearrangement joins TRBV5-1 to TRBJ1-1; D unclear. The CDR3 runs to 15 residues. CDR1 and CDR2 from the germline V gene are SGHRS and YFSETQ. Trimming took off 4 bases at V and 4 bases at J, with 17 bases between the two ends. CDR3: CASSPTNTLGTEAFF. The CDR3 coding sequence is TGCGCCAGCAGCCCGACGAACACCCTAGGCACTGAAGCTTTCTTT.

The chain carries TRBV7-8 and TRBJ2-1; 13 nucleotides align to TRBD2. The V and J ends lost 2 bases and 2 bases, in that order; junction bases with no gene match: 3. The CDR3 runs 17 residues. Germline V gene data show CDR1 as SGHVS and CDR2 as FQNEAQ. The CDR3 region has the DNA TGTGCCAGCAGCTTATTGGGGACTAGCGGGACCTACAATGAGCAGTTCTTC. Protein product: CASSLLGTSGTYNEQFF.

The CDR3 sequence is CASRRGSSYEQYF. The CDR3 bases are TGTGCCAGTAGGCGGGGAAGCTCCTACGAGCAGTACTTC. This sequence joins TRBV19 and TRBJ2-7; D might be TRBD2 (6 bases). This CDR3 contains 13 residues. Trimming removed 6 bases from V and 0 bases from J, with 9 bases in between. Germline V gives CDR1 LNHDA, CDR2 SQIVND (reference sequence).

V gene TRBV6-2 or TRBV6-3 combines with J gene TRBJ1-1; tentatively, D is TRBD1 (5 bases). The ends were cut back, 2 bases at V and 4 bases at J, with 17 bases in the middle. CDR1 and CDR2 (germline): MNHEY, SVGEGT. This CDR3 contains 16 residues. The CDR3 loop is CASSYTSRVPSTEAFF. CDR3 nucleotides: TGTGCCAGCAGTTACACGTCCAGGGTTCCCTCCACTGAAGCTTTCTTT.

The chain recombines TRBV19 with TRBJ2-1; D possibly corresponds to TRBD1 (5 bases). Germline loops: CDR1 LNHDA, CDR2 SQIVND (reference sequence). The CDR3 is 14 residues long. CDR3 amino acids: CAPRKGVFYNEQFF. CDR3 DNA sequence: TGTGCACCTCGAAAAGGGGTCTTCTACAATGAGCAGTTCTTC.

The chain has TRBV7-2 and TRBJ2-1; 9 positions match TRBD2. Germline values: CDR1 SGHTA, CDR2 FQGNSA. This CDR3 region has 16 residues. V gave up 2 bases and J gave up 6 bases; unmatched junction bases: 8. CDR3 protein: CASSLMSSGTFNEQFF. The CDR3 coding sequence is TGTGCCAGCAGCTTAATGTCTAGCGGGACCTTCAATGAGCAGTTCTTC.

This sequence joins TRBV7-9 and TRBJ1-4; no firm D call. The V and J ends lost 5 bases and 10 bases respectively, with 20 bases between them. Germline lookup yields CDR1 SEHNR and CDR2 FQNEAQ (reference sequence). The CDR3 has 15 amino acids. The chain's CDR3 is CASSPLGETLAKLFF. The DNA for the CDR3 is TGTGCCAGCAGCCCCCTCGGAGAGACCCTGGCAAAACTGTTTTTT.

This clone was seen more than once but under ten times. V gene TRBV28 combines with J gene TRBJ1-1; D uncertain. Trimming stripped 5 bases from V and 1 base from J, with 20 bases between. The CDR3 is made up of 17 amino acids. Germline CDR1 reads MDHEN; CDR2 reads SYDVKM. The CDR3 loop reads CASSRPGVSIKNTEAFF. CDR3 nucleotide sequence: TGTGCCAGCAGTCGCCCGGGAGTCTCCATAAAGAACACTGAAGCTTTCTTT.

The J gene is TRBJ2-1, the V gene TRBV7-2; a possible D gene is TRBD2 (6 bases). Looked up from germline, CDR1 is SGHTA and CDR2 is FQGNSA. The CDR3 is 15 amino acids. Trimming cost V 3 bases and J 3 bases, with 12 bases left between them. CDR3 loop: CASSLTGDSYNEQFF. Written as DNA, the CDR3 is TGTGCCAGCAGCTTGACGGGAGACAGCTACAATGAGCAGTTCTTC.

V gene TRBV25-1 combines with J gene TRBJ1-2; a weak D match, TRBD1 (5 bases). The V end was cut by 2 bases, the J end by 8 bases, with 12 bases between. This CDR3 contains 13 residues. From germline, CDR1 is MGHDK and CDR2 SYGVNS. DNA for the CDR3: TGTGCCAGCAGTGAAGGGGGGGAGCGCGGCTACACCTTC. The encoded protein is CASSEGGERGYTF.

The rearrangement joins TRBV18 to TRBJ1-1; D is ambiguous. Germline assignment: CDR1 KGHSH and CDR2 LQKENI. The CDR3 length is 15 residues. V was trimmed by 3 bases and J by 2 bases, leaving 13 bases between them. CDR3 nucleotide sequence: TGTGCCAGCTCACCGTTGTTGGCAGGAAACACTGAAGCTTTCTTT. Translation gives CASSPLLAGNTEAFF.

For the CDR3, the DNA is TGTGCCAGCAGTGAAGGGGAGTTCGGATCGGATACGCAGTATTTT. This sequence encodes CASSEGEFGSDTQYF. The chain uses TRBV2 and TRBJ2-3, with D tentatively TRBD2 (5 bases). In germline, CDR1 is SNHLY, CDR2 FYNNEI. V was pared by 1 base and J by 6 bases, with 14 bases between. The CDR3 sequence is 15 residues long.

The chain carries TRBV5-4 and TRBJ1-4, with D perhaps TRBD1 (6 bases). Germline values: CDR1 SGHNT, CDR2 YYREEE (reference sequence). Trimming left V 2 bases short and J 7 bases short, with 15 bases between. The CDR3 contains 15 residues. The CDR3 reads CASSFAQGNREKLFF. CDR3 DNA sequence: TGTGCCAGCAGCTTCGCGCAGGGGAATCGTGAAAAACTGTTTTTT.

The genes are TRBV7-2 and TRBJ2-3; no definite D call. CDR3 length: 11 amino acids. Germline V lookup: CDR1 SGHTA, CDR2 FQGNSA. Trimming shortened V by 3 bases and J by 5 bases, and 3 bases separated the two germline ends. The chain's CDR3 is CASSFVDTQYF. In DNA, the CDR3 is TGTGCCAGCAGCTTCGTAGATACGCAGTATTTT.

This CDR3 is CATSRLAGGGETQYF. The CDR3 DNA sequence: TGTGCCACCAGCAGACTAGCGGGGGGGGGCGAGACCCAGTACTTC. The gene calls are TRBV15 and TRBJ2-5, with 12 bases that match TRBD2. This CDR3 comprises 15 residues. The V gene end was trimmed by 2 bases and the J gene end by 5 bases; junction bases not matched to a gene: 3. The germline gives CDR1 LNHNV, CDR2 YYDKDF (reference sequence).

The chain uses TRBV4-3 and TRBJ2-3; no definite D call. Trimming stripped 1 base from V and 3 bases from J, with 11 bases between. The CDR3 spans 15 residues. Germline assignment: CDR1 LGHNA and CDR2 YSLEER. Here the CDR3 reads CASSQVLGPTDTQYF. CDR3 nucleotide sequence: TGCGCCAGCAGCCAAGTTTTGGGCCCGACAGATACGCAGTATTTT.

This clone occurred a few times. V is TRBV15 and J is TRBJ2-3, with TRBD2 matching 9 bases. Germline trimming cut 0 bases from V and 6 bases from J; bases unmatched to any gene: 4. The length of the CDR3 is 15 residues. Germline V lookup: CDR1 LNHNV, CDR2 YYDKDF (reference sequence). In DNA, the CDR3 is TGTGCCACCAGCAGAGAGGCGGGGGGGCCTGATACGCAGTATTTT. Protein sequence: CATSREAGGPDTQYF.

The chain is built from TRBV7-3 and TRBJ2-7; 9 positions match TRBD1. Germline assignment: CDR1 SGHTA and CDR2 FQGTGA. V dropped 4 bases and J dropped 5; count of bases not matched to a gene: 12. This CDR3 is 16 amino acids long. The CDR3 DNA is TGTGCCAGCAGCTACCAACGGACAGGGGTTTTCAACGAGCAGTACTTC. This translates into CASSYQRTGVFNEQYF.

The gene calls are TRBV18 and TRBJ1-5; TRBD1 aligns across 9 bases. V dropped 0 bases and J dropped 5; count of bases not matched to a gene: 5. This CDR3 spans 16 amino acids. Per the germline V gene, CDR1 is KGHSH and CDR2 is LQKENI. CDR3 residues: CASSPPGQGRDQPQHF. CDR3 coding DNA: TGTGCCAGCTCACCACCGGGACAGGGTAGGGATCAGCCCCAGCATTTT.

J is TRBJ2-3 and V is TRBV19, with 10 bases aligning to TRBD1. With V trimmed by 3 bases and J by 1 base, 16 bases remained unmatched. The germline V gene has CDR1 LNHDA and CDR2 SQIVND (reference sequence). The CDR3 spans 20 residues. CDR3 region: CASSMRYHKTGTGGTDTQYF. Here the CDR3 DNA reads TGTGCCAGTAGTATGCGTTACCACAAGACCGGGACAGGGGGCACAGATACGCAGTATTTT.